These 18 T cell receptor beta chains originate from one sample sequenced in a study of T cells in Graves' hyperthyroidism and ophthalmopathy. Amplification yielded TCR beta CDR3 regions, with RNA transcripts as the source. The HTBI primer set drove a first-round RT-PCR of the TCR CDR3. Via MiXCR, TCRdb re-called the multiplex PCR reads, giving one row per CDR3 protein. The sample has about 500,000 distinct CDR3 sequences; about 15% are singletons. The specimen was blood. The receptor source for this set is a woman in her 30s with Graves' ophthalmopathy.

There are a few counts of this clonotype. The chain links TRBV7-9 to TRBJ2-3; D remains ambiguous. The CDR3 runs to 11 residues. Germline-derived CDR1 and CDR2 are SEHNR and FQNEAQ (reference sequence). The germline V and J ends were trimmed by 3 bases and 7 bases, with 5 bases remaining between them. The CDR3 sequence is CASSLENTQYF. Here the CDR3 DNA reads TGTGCCAGCAGCTTGGAGAATACGCAGTATTTT.

This clonotype was picked up a small number of times. This chain connects TRBV10-2 to TRBJ2-3; 10 nucleotides agree with TRBD1. The V gene's germline CDR1 is WSHSY and CDR2 SAAADI. This CDR3 contains 16 residues. Germline trimming cut 2 bases from V and 2 bases from J; bases unmatched to any gene: 4. CDR3 region: CASSEMGTGDTDTQYF. In nucleotides, the CDR3 is TGCGCCAGCAGTGAGATGGGGACAGGGGACACAGATACGCAGTATTTT.

Worth noting for this clonotype: A clone one base away is much larger, so this may be a read error. This chain joins TRBV12-3 or TRBV12-4 and TRBJ2-1; weak D call: TRBD2 (6 bases). The better agreement between TRBJ2-7 and the DNA end casts doubt on the J call. There are 14 residues in the CDR3. The chain's CDR3 is CASSHGTAPNEQYF. The CDR3 DNA follows: TGTGCCAGCAGTCACGGGACTGCCCCCAATGAGCAGTACTTC.

The chain recombines TRBV7-9 with TRBJ2-5; 7 nucleotides match TRBD1. The germline gives CDR1 SEHNR, CDR2 FQNEAQ (reference sequence). V was pared by 5 bases and J by 1 base, with 10 bases of the junction left unmatched. This CDR3 is built from 16 residues. Written as DNA, the CDR3 is TGTGCCAGCAGCCAAGATACAGGGGTCCGCCAAGAGACCCAGTACTTC. Amino acids: CASSQDTGVRQETQYF.

At least ten counts were recorded for this clonotype. This sequence joins TRBV6-5 and TRBJ2-3; TRBD2 matches at 10 bases. With V trimmed by 0 bases and J by 5 bases, 2 bases remained unmatched. Germline V CDR1 and CDR2: MNHEY, SVGAGI. CDR3 length: 15 amino acids. The CDR3 region has the DNA TGTGCCAGCAGTTACTCCGGGACTAGCGAAGATACGCAGTATTTT. Translated, it gives CASSYSGTSEDTQYF.

This clonotype was observed at least ten times. This rearrangement joins TRBV28 to TRBJ2-6; D uncertain. The germline gives CDR1 MDHEN, CDR2 SYDVKM. CDR3 length: 19 residues. V was pared by 1 base and J by 0 bases, with 16 bases between. CDR3 sequence (DNA): TGTGCCAGCAGTTTATCGGGCAGCACAAGAAGCTCTGGGGCCAACGTCCTGACTTTC. Encoded protein: CASSLSGSTRSSGANVLTF.

This clonotype was found many times. Written as DNA, the CDR3 is TGCAGTGCTAGAGGGCAGGGCAATCAGCCCCAGCATTTT. The encoded protein is CSARGQGNQPQHF. V and J are TRBV20-1 and TRBJ1-5; unclear D gene. The V and J ends lost 1 base and 2 bases respectively, with 6 bases between them. The CDR3 has 13 amino acids. Germline values: CDR1 DFQATT, CDR2 SNEGSKA (reference sequence).

This sequence joins TRBV7-9 and TRBJ2-5; tentatively, D is TRBD1 (5 bases). Germline V gene lookup returns CDR1 SEHNR and CDR2 FQNEAQ (reference sequence). V lost 7 bases and J 3 bases, leaving 15 bases between the germline ends. The CDR3 extends over 14 amino acids. As DNA, the CDR3 is TGTGCCAGCACCTCTCGGGTACAGGAAGAGACCCAGTACTTC. This translates into CASTSRVQEETQYF.

V gene TRBV12-3 or TRBV12-4 combines with J gene TRBJ1-2; D is undetermined. Trimming cost V 4 bases and J 10 bases, with 19 bases left between them. This CDR3 contains 14 residues. DNA for the CDR3: TGTGCCAGCAGTTCCCTGATAAGCCCAGATCCCTACACCTTC. Amino acids: CASSSLISPDPYTF.

This clonotype has at least ten counts. V gene TRBV15 combines with J gene TRBJ2-1; D call uncertain. The germline V gene encodes CDR1 LNHNV and CDR2 YYDKDF (reference sequence). The V end was cut by 6 bases, the J end by 9 bases, with 15 bases between. This CDR3 is 13 amino acids long. The CDR3 sequence is CATREMVGFEQFF. CDR3 DNA sequence: TGTGCCACCAGGGAAATGGTTGGTTTTGAGCAGTTCTTC.

This clonotype was seen at least ten times. V gene TRBV11-2 combines with J gene TRBJ2-1; D ambiguous. Germline V gene sequence: CDR1 SGHAT, CDR2 FQNNGV. The CDR3 totals 13 residues. V lost 4 bases to trimming and J lost 5 bases, with 9 bases between them. CDR3 in DNA: TGTGCCAGCAGCTGGGCGTTCGACAATGAGCAGTTCTTC. Amino acid sequence: CASSWAFDNEQFF.

This clonotype was counted ten times or more. This chain links TRBV5-1 with TRBJ2-1; D not certain. Germline V gene data show CDR1 as SGHRS and CDR2 as YFSETQ. The V end lost 3 bases, the J end lost 10 bases, and 14 bases lay between the germline ends. The length of the CDR3 is 13 residues. As DNA, the CDR3 is TGCGCCAGCAGCTCTAATCTTGCTTCGGAGCAGTTCTTC. This translates into CASSSNLASEQFF.

In its sample, this clonotype was seen many times. This rearrangement joins TRBV28 to TRBJ2-3; D unclear. CDR3 length equals 13 residues. Germline assignment: CDR1 MDHEN and CDR2 SYDVKM. Trimming removed 3 bases at V and 2 bases at J, with 6 bases between. Here the CDR3 reads CASSFISTDTQYF. CDR3 DNA: TGTGCCAGCAGTTTCATCTCCACAGATACGCAGTATTTT.

This clonotype has a count of ten or more. The gene calls are TRBV20-1 and TRBJ2-1; D call uncertain. V gave up 6 bases and J gave up 8 bases, with 11 bases separating them. CDR1 DFQATT and CDR2 SNEGSKA come from the germline V gene (reference sequence). The CDR3 extends over 11 amino acids. The CDR3 reads CSASPRDEQFF. The CDR3 DNA reads as TGCAGTGCCAGTCCGAGAGATGAGCAGTTCTTC.

This clonotype has just a few counts. The chain has TRBV24-1 and TRBJ2-6; D unclear. The V end lost 0 bases, the J end lost 0 bases, and 5 bases lay between the germline ends. This CDR3 has 16 amino acids. The germline V gene has CDR1 KGHDR and CDR2 SFDVKD. CDR3 amino acids: CATSDLNGSGANVLTF. The CDR3 nucleotides read TGTGCCACCAGTGATTTGAATGGCTCTGGGGCCAACGTCCTGACTTTC.

This clonotype was found many times. This chain joins TRBV30 and TRBJ2-2; the D gene is possibly TRBD2 (6 bases). CDR1 GTSNPN and CDR2 SVGIG come from the germline V gene (reference sequence). V lost 1 base and J lost 4, with 7 bases in between. This CDR3 is 13 amino acids long. The CDR3 DNA sequence: TGTGCCTGGAGTGAGCGGGTCACCGGGGAGCTGTTTTTT. This sequence encodes CAWSERVTGELFF. Drawing the rest from reference TRBV30 and TRBJ2-2, the complete variable domain is SQTIHQWPATLVQPVGSPLSLECTVEGTSNPNLYWYRQAAGRGLQLLFYSVGIGQISSEVPQNLSASRPQDRQFILSSKKLLLSDSGFYLCAWSERVTGELFFGEGSRLTVL.

This clonotype was picked up a small number of times. A much larger clone lies one base from this, so it may be a read error. The chain joins TRBV28 to TRBJ2-1; TRBD2 aligns across 12 bases. With V trimmed by 5 bases and J by 2 bases, 10 bases remained unmatched. This CDR3 is built from 18 residues. Germline V gene data show CDR1 as MDHEN and CDR2 as SYDVKM. This CDR3 reads CASSLLAGGVVPYNEQFF. The DNA of the CDR3 is TGTGCCAGCAGTCTACTAGCGGGGGGAGTAGTTCCCTACAATGAGCAGTTCTTC. Based on the CDR3 plus reference TRBV28 and TRBJ2-1, the full variable domain is DVKVTQSSRYLVKRTGEKVFLECVQDMDHENMFWYRQDPGLGLRLIYFSYDVKMKEKGDIPEGYSVSREKKERFSLILESASTNQTSMYLCASSLLAGGVVPYNEQFFGPGTRLTVL.

The chain employs TRBV7-2 and TRBJ2-7; D gene ambiguous. CDR3 length equals 13 residues. V lost 6 bases, J lost 0 bases, and 9 bases lay in between. CDR1 is SGHTA and CDR2 is FQGNSA in the germline V gene. CDR3: CASREPLSYEQYF. The DNA of the CDR3 is TGTGCCAGCAGAGAGCCCCTCTCCTACGAGCAGTACTTC.